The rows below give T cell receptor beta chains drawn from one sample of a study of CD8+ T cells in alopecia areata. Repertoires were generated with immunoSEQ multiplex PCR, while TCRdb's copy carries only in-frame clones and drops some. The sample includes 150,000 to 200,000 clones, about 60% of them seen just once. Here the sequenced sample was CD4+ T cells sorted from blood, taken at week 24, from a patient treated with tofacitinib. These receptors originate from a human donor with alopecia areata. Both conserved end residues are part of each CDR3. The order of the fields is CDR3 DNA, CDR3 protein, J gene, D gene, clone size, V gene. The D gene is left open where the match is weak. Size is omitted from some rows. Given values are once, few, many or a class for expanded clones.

cdr3_nt: TGTGCCTGGAATCCAAGAAGGAGATCACCCCTCCACTTT
cdr3_aa: CAWNPRRRSPLHF
j_call: TRBJ1-6
d_call: NA
clone_size: once
v_call: TRBV30

cdr3_nt: TGTGCCAGCAGCTTAGGGGATGGTGTCCCTGAAGCTTTCTTT
cdr3_aa: CASSLGDGVPEAFF
j_call: TRBJ1-1
d_call: NA
clone_size: NA
v_call: TRBV5-6

cdr3_nt: TGTGCTAGTGGTTTGGTGACTAGCAGGGAAAAACTGTTTTTT
cdr3_aa: CASGLVTSREKLFF
j_call: TRBJ1-4
d_call: NA
clone_size: NA
v_call: TRBV12-5

cdr3_nt: TGTGCCAGCAGCTTAGGTTCGGCTGAGACCCAGTACTTC
cdr3_aa: CASSLGSAETQYF
j_call: TRBJ2-5
d_call: NA
clone_size: NA
v_call: TRBV7-9

cdr3_nt: TGTGCCAGCAGTTTAACCGGGACAGGGGGCCGGGTCGTCACAGATACGCAGTATTTT
cdr3_aa: CASSLTGTGGRVVTDTQYF
j_call: TRBJ2-3
d_call: TRBD1
clone_size: NA
v_call: TRBV27

cdr3_nt: TGTGCCATCAGCTACCTAGCGGGGGTAAACAATGAGCAGTTCTTC
cdr3_aa: CAISYLAGVNNEQFF
j_call: TRBJ2-1
d_call: TRBD2
clone_size: NA
v_call: TRBV10-3

cdr3_nt: TGTGCCAGCTCACCGACTGTCGGGGAAGGCTACACCTTC
cdr3_aa: CASSPTVGEGYTF
j_call: TRBJ1-2
d_call: NA
clone_size: NA
v_call: TRBV18

cdr3_nt: TGTGCCAGCAGTGATTGGACAGAAGACTCCTACGAGCAGTACTTC
cdr3_aa: CASSDWTEDSYEQYF
j_call: TRBJ2-7
d_call: NA
clone_size: NA
v_call: TRBV25-1

cdr3_nt: TGTGCCTGGGGACTAGCCGGCACAGATACGCAGTATTTT
cdr3_aa: CAWGLAGTDTQYF
j_call: TRBJ2-3
d_call: TRBD2
clone_size: once
v_call: TRBV30

cdr3_nt: TGTGCCAGCAGTCCCGCAGGGGACAACTATGGCTACACCTTC
cdr3_aa: CASSPAGDNYGYTF
j_call: TRBJ1-2
d_call: NA
clone_size: NA
v_call: TRBV6-6

cdr3_nt: TGTGCCAGCAGCCGCGAACTAGCGGGGATAGAGACCCAGTACTTC
cdr3_aa: CASSRELAGIETQYF
j_call: TRBJ2-5
d_call: TRBD2
clone_size: NA
v_call: TRBV5-4

cdr3_nt: TGCGCCAGCAGCCAGAGGGTGGTAGCCAAAAACATTCAGTACTTC
cdr3_aa: CASSQRVVAKNIQYF
j_call: TRBJ2-4
d_call: NA
clone_size: NA
v_call: TRBV4-1

cdr3_nt: TGTGCCAGCAGCGCAGGATACGGGACTAGCTTACAAGAGACCCAGTACTTC
cdr3_aa: CASSAGYGTSLQETQYF
j_call: TRBJ2-5
d_call: TRBD2
clone_size: NA
v_call: TRBV11-3

cdr3_nt: TGTGCCTGGACTGGCGGGGCGAACTACGAGCAGTACTTC
cdr3_aa: CAWTGGANYEQYF
j_call: TRBJ2-7
d_call: NA
clone_size: NA
v_call: TRBV30

cdr3_nt: TGTGCCAGCAGTTTTATTGGCCAAGAGACCCAGTACTTC
cdr3_aa: CASSFIGQETQYF
j_call: TRBJ2-5
d_call: NA
clone_size: once
v_call: TRBV27

cdr3_nt: TGCAGCGTTGAGCAGGGGATCAACTATGGCTACACCTTC
cdr3_aa: CSVEQGINYGYTF
j_call: TRBJ1-2
d_call: NA
clone_size: NA
v_call: TRBV29-1

cdr3_nt: TGTGCCAGCAGCTTGCCAGGTCCCACAGATACGCAGTATTTT
cdr3_aa: CASSLPGPTDTQYF
j_call: TRBJ2-3
d_call: NA
clone_size: NA
v_call: TRBV5-6

cdr3_nt: TGCAGCGTAGATTCAAACTATGGCTACACCTTC
cdr3_aa: CSVDSNYGYTF
j_call: TRBJ1-2
d_call: NA
clone_size: NA
v_call: TRBV29-1

cdr3_nt: TGCGCCAGCAGCAGCCTCGCAGGGGGCACTGAAGCTTTCTTT
cdr3_aa: CASSSLAGGTEAFF
j_call: TRBJ1-1
d_call: TRBD1
clone_size: NA
v_call: TRBV5-1

cdr3_nt: TGCAGCGTTGTCCCGACATCAGGGGGAACGCTCTACGAGCAGTACTTC
cdr3_aa: CSVVPTSGGTLYEQYF
j_call: TRBJ2-7
d_call: TRBD1
clone_size: few
v_call: TRBV29-1

cdr3_nt: TGCGCCAGCAGCCAAGGGATAGGGGAGACCCAGTACTTC
cdr3_aa: CASSQGIGETQYF
j_call: TRBJ2-5
d_call: NA
clone_size: once
v_call: TRBV4-1

cdr3_nt: TGTGCCTGGAGGGGACCATCCTACGAGCAGTACTTC
cdr3_aa: CAWRGPSYEQYF
j_call: TRBJ2-7
d_call: NA
clone_size: NA
v_call: TRBV30

cdr3_nt: TGTGCCAGTAGTCCCACTGACATTATCAATCAGCCCCAGCATTTT
cdr3_aa: CASSPTDIINQPQHF
j_call: TRBJ1-5
d_call: NA
clone_size: NA
v_call: TRBV19

cdr3_nt: TGCAGCGTGGCAAGATTAGCGGAAGATACGCAGTATTTT
cdr3_aa: CSVARLAEDTQYF
j_call: TRBJ2-3
d_call: NA
clone_size: NA
v_call: TRBV29-1

cdr3_nt: TGTGCCAGCAGTCCTACTATCGCGGGGAGCTACGAGCAGTACTTC
cdr3_aa: CASSPTIAGSYEQYF
j_call: TRBJ2-7
d_call: NA
clone_size: NA
v_call: TRBV7-9

cdr3_nt: TGTGCCAGTAATCTACAGGGGTTAAACGGCTACACCTTC
cdr3_aa: CASNLQGLNGYTF
j_call: TRBJ1-2
d_call: TRBD1
clone_size: NA
v_call: TRBV19

cdr3_nt: TGTGCCAGCAGTGAAGCCTCCTTTTACGAGCAGTACTTC
cdr3_aa: CASSEASFYEQYF
j_call: TRBJ2-7
d_call: NA
clone_size: few
v_call: TRBV2

cdr3_nt: TGTGCCAGCAGCTTCTTAAGGGCTTCCTACACAGATACGCAGTATTTT
cdr3_aa: CASSFLRASYTDTQYF
j_call: TRBJ2-3
d_call: NA
clone_size: NA
v_call: TRBV7-8

cdr3_nt: TGTGCCAGCAGGAACAACAGGGTACCTCTCTATGGCTACACCTTC
cdr3_aa: CASRNNRVPLYGYTF
j_call: TRBJ1-2
d_call: NA
clone_size: NA
v_call: TRBV2

cdr3_nt: TGCAGCGTTGAATCGGGAGGGGGCGGAGCCCCAGATACGCAGTATTTT
cdr3_aa: CSVESGGGGAPDTQYF
j_call: TRBJ2-3
d_call: NA
clone_size: few
v_call: TRBV29-1

cdr3_nt: TGTGCCAGCAGCTTGGGGGACAACTACAATGAGCAGTTCTTC
cdr3_aa: CASSLGDNYNEQFF
j_call: TRBJ2-1
d_call: NA
clone_size: few
v_call: TRBV5-5

cdr3_nt: TGTGCCAGCAGATTGACAAGTTCCTGGTACTTC
cdr3_aa: CASRLTSSWYF
j_call: TRBJ2-7
d_call: NA
clone_size: once
v_call: TRBV5-6

cdr3_nt: TGTGCCAGCAGCTTAGGACTAGGCCTTTCGGAGACCCAGTACTTC
cdr3_aa: CASSLGLGLSETQYF
j_call: TRBJ2-5
d_call: NA
clone_size: many
v_call: TRBV11-2

cdr3_nt: TGTGCCAGCAGTTTAGCCGGCTACCAAGAGACCCAGTACTTC
cdr3_aa: CASSLAGYQETQYF
j_call: TRBJ2-5
d_call: NA
clone_size: few
v_call: TRBV28

cdr3_nt: TGCAGCGTTGGAGGGGGGGTTGGCGATGGCTACACCTTC
cdr3_aa: CSVGGGVGDGYTF
j_call: TRBJ1-2
d_call: NA
clone_size: many
v_call: TRBV29-1

cdr3_nt: TGTGCCAGCAGCCCAACGGGGCGTCCCGATGAAAAACTGTTTTTT
cdr3_aa: CASSPTGRPDEKLFF
j_call: TRBJ1-4
d_call: NA
clone_size: few
v_call: TRBV5-6

cdr3_nt: TGTGCCAGTAGTATCCGCCCGGACAGGGGCAACGAGCAGTACTTC
cdr3_aa: CASSIRPDRGNEQYF
j_call: TRBJ2-7
d_call: TRBD1
clone_size: NA
v_call: TRBV19

cdr3_nt: TGTGCCAGCAGTACAGGGCTTGGCAATCAGCCCCAGCATTTT
cdr3_aa: CASSTGLGNQPQHF
j_call: TRBJ1-5
d_call: NA
clone_size: NA
v_call: TRBV27

cdr3_nt: TGTGCCAGCAGCCAAGATCGGGGTCGAGAGACCCAGTACTTC
cdr3_aa: CASSQDRGRETQYF
j_call: TRBJ2-5
d_call: NA
clone_size: NA
v_call: TRBV4-2

cdr3_nt: TGTGCCAGCAGTGATAATCGGGTCACCGGGGAGCTGTTTTTT
cdr3_aa: CASSDNRVTGELFF
j_call: TRBJ2-2
d_call: NA
clone_size: NA
v_call: TRBV6-1

cdr3_nt: TGTGCCAGCAGTGTACTAATTAAGGGCCAGTACTTC
cdr3_aa: CASSVLIKGQYF
j_call: TRBJ2-7
d_call: NA
clone_size: NA
v_call: TRBV2

cdr3_nt: TGTGCCAGCAGCTCGGACCTGTATTCACCCCTCCACTTT
cdr3_aa: CASSSDLYSPLHF
j_call: TRBJ1-6
d_call: NA
clone_size: NA
v_call: TRBV7-9

cdr3_nt: TGTGCCAGCAGTGGTGGGACGGCTACCTACGAGCAGTACTTC
cdr3_aa: CASSGGTATYEQYF
j_call: TRBJ2-7
d_call: NA
clone_size: NA
v_call: TRBV6-1

cdr3_nt: TGCAGCGCCGGGGAGGCGCCGACCTATGGCTACACCTTC
cdr3_aa: CSAGEAPTYGYTF
j_call: TRBJ1-2
d_call: NA
clone_size: once
v_call: TRBV29-1

cdr3_nt: TGCGCCAGCAGCTTGGGGGCAACTCAAGAGACCCAGTACTTC
cdr3_aa: CASSLGATQETQYF
j_call: TRBJ2-5
d_call: NA
clone_size: few
v_call: TRBV5-1

cdr3_nt: TGTGCCAGCAGCTTACAAATCGGGGGGAGCACAGATACGCAGTATTTT
cdr3_aa: CASSLQIGGSTDTQYF
j_call: TRBJ2-3
d_call: TRBD2
clone_size: NA
v_call: TRBV5-6

cdr3_nt: TGCAGCGGTGTAACCGGGACGTGGGGAAACACCATATATTTT
cdr3_aa: CSGVTGTWGNTIYF
j_call: TRBJ1-3
d_call: NA
clone_size: once
v_call: TRBV29-1

cdr3_nt: TGTGCCATATACAGGGGGACGGTCGGCTACACCTTC
cdr3_aa: CAIYRGTVGYTF
j_call: TRBJ1-2
d_call: TRBD1
clone_size: NA
v_call: TRBV7-9